The clone carrying this T cell receptor beta chain was picked up one time. The data originate from a study of cytotoxic CD8 clonotypes in ibrutinib-treated CLL. V shed 0 bases and J 3 bases; nucleotides not matched to a gene: 2. Germline-derived CDR1 and CDR2 are SGHRS and YFSETQ. CDR3 length: 14 amino acids. Libraries were prepared by immunoSEQ multiplex PCR; TCRdb keeps only in-frame clonotypes and omits some of them. This sample has around 140,000 clones, with 76% found just once. The clonotype originates from a human donor with chronic lymphocytic leukemia. The material was PBMCs, obtained after 24 months of ibrutinib treatment. The chain combines TRBV5-1 with TRBJ2-5; 7 bases align to TRBD1. CDR3 region: CASSLGGTEETQYF. The DNA for the CDR3 is TGCGCCAGCAGCTTGGGGGGGACAGAAGAGACCCAGTACTTC.